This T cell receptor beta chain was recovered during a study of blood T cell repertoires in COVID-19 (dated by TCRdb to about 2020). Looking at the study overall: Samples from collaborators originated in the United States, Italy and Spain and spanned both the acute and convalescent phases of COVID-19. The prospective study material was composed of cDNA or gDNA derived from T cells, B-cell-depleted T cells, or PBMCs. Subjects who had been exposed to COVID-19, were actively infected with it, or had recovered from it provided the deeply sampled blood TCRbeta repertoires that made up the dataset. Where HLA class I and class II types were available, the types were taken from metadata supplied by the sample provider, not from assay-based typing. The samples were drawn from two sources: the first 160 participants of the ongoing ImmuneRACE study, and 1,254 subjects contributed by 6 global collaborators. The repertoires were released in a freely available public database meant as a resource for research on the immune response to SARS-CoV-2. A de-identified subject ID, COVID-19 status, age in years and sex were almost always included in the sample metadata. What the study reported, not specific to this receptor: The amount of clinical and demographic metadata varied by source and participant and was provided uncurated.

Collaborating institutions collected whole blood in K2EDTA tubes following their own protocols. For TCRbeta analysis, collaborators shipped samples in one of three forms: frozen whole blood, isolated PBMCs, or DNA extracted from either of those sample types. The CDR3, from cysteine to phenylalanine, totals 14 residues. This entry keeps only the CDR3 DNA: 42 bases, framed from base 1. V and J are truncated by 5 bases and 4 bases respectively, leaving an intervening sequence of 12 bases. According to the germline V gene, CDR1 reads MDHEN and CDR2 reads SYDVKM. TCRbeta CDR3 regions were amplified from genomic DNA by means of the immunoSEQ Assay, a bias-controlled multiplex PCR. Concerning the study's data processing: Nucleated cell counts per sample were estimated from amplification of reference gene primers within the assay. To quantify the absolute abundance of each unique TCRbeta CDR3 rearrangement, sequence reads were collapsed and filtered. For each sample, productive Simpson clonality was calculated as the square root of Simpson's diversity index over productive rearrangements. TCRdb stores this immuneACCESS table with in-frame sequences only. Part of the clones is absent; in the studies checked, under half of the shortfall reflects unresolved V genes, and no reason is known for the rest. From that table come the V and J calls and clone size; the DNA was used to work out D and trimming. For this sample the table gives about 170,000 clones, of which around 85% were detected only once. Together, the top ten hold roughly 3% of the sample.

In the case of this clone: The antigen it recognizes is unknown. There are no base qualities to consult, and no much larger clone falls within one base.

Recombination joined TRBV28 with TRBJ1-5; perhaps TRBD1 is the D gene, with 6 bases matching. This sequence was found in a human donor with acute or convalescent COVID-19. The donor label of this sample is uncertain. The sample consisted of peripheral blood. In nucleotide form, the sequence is TGTGCCAGCAGTCGAGACAGGCGTAATCAGCCCCAGCATTTT. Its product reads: CASSRDRRNQPQHF.